This T cell receptor (beta chain) stems from a study of tumor-infiltrating lymphocytes in primary liver carcinoma. With 500 to 650 ng total RNA as template and a constant-region primer, TCR beta cDNA was made. Three nested multiplex PCR rounds of slightly modified ARM-PCR generated TCR beta libraries. The first two PCR rounds used TRBV1-TRBV30 primers with a Cbeta primer, roughly 10 cycles each. Each CDR3 protein gets one entry after TCRdb re-called the multiplex PCR reads with MiXCR. The data show 300,000 to 400,000 distinct CDR3 sequences, less than 65% seen once. V was shortened by 4 bases and J by 7 bases, with 14 bases between the two germline ends. The CDR3 is 14 residues long. From germline, CDR1 is SGHNT and CDR2 YENEEA. This clonotype was counted ten times or more. Unsorted whole blood supplied the blood RNA, and germline DNA was isolated too.

This receptor was taken from a man aged 40-49 years with primary liver carcinoma and hepatitis B virus infection. The sequenced material came from peripheral blood. This chain links TRBV11-3 with TRBJ2-1, with a tentative D call TRBD1 (6 bases). CDR3 protein: CASSSTGQGNEQFF. The CDR3 bases are TGTGCCAGCAGCTCCACGGGGCAGGGGAATGAGCAGTTCTTC. Full variable domain (remainder filled in from reference TRBV11-3 and TRBJ2-1): EAGVVQSPRYKIIEKKQPVAFWCNPISGHNTLYWYLQNLGQGPELLIRYENEEAVDDSQLPKDRFSAERLKGVDSTLKIQPAELGDSAVYLCASSSTGQGNEQFFGPGTRLTVL.